The sequence of this T cell receptor beta chain was determined in a study of blood T cell repertoires in COVID-19. Across the study: Donors in the United States, Italy and Spain gave samples during acute or convalescent COVID-19.

Authors' processing steps: Estimation of nucleated cell counts was performed using reference gene primer amplification. TCRdb's copy holds only in-frame clones and misses some; the assay was immunoSEQ multiplex PCR. From that table come the V and J calls and clone size; the DNA was used to work out D and trimming. This sample has 20,000 or so clones, with over 80% found just once. The sample consisted of peripheral blood. This clonotype originated in a human donor in a cohort sampled during active COVID-19.

CDR3 nucleotide sequence: TGTGCCAGCAGTGTCAGGGAAAACACCGGGGAGCTGTTTTTT. It encodes CASSVRENTGELFF. The chain links TRBV6-4 to TRBJ2-2, with a possible D match to TRBD1 (5 bases). The CDR3 totals 14 residues. Germline V gives CDR1 MRHNA, CDR2 SNTAGT. V lost 4 bases and J lost 2, with 8 bases in between.